This paragraph covers one T cell receptor beta chain sequence. This entry is derived from a study of blood T cell repertoires in COVID-19. TCRdb keeps only in-frame clones here, not all; method: immunoSEQ multiplex PCR. Found here are approximately 30,000 clones, approximately 86% of them singletons; the top ten hold about 26%. The germline gives CDR1 LGHDT, CDR2 YNNKEL (reference sequence). The length of the CDR3 is 15 residues. Trimming stripped 0 bases from V and 4 bases from J, with 9 bases between. The chain couples TRBV3-1 (or the pseudogene TRBV3-2) to TRBJ1-4; D is unclear. The sample was peripheral blood. This clonotype originated in a woman of 80 years or more with active or convalescent COVID-19. The chain's CDR3 is CASSQEARSNEKLFF. The DNA of the CDR3 is TGTGCCAGCAGCCAAGAGGCCAGAAGTAATGAAAAACTGTTTTTT.